The rows below give T cell receptor beta chains drawn from one sample of a study of blood T cell repertoires in COVID-19. Sequenced by immunoSEQ multiplex PCR; TCRdb stores in-frame clones only, minus some. The data hold 300,000 to 350,000 clones, with around 83% observed a single time. Sequences were obtained from peripheral blood. These receptor sequences come from a man aged 25 to 40 with active or convalescent COVID-19. Each CDR3 is given with its conserved first and last residue. Clone size is shown for a subset of rows, as once, few, many or a class of expanded clone.

j_gene	abundance	v_gene	len	CDR3aa
TRBJ1-4	.	TRBV11-2	17	CASSLSFPGQGNEKLFF
TRBJ2-1	.	TRBV15	13	CATSATLRNEQFF
TRBJ2-2	.	TRBV3-1/TRBV3-2	20	CASSQGARPGQNSPTGELFF
TRBJ2-6	.	TRBV19	16	CASNGRGEPGANVLTF
TRBJ2-7	.	TRBV28	12	CASSLLSGKQYF
TRBJ1-1	.	TRBV11-3	13	CASVAGVNTEAFF
TRBJ1-4	.	TRBV30	13	CACLTGEGEKLFF
TRBJ1-6	.	TRBV9	15	CASSPGWTYNSPLHF
TRBJ2-3	few	TRBV4-1	14	CASSQSPEGPKEYF
TRBJ2-5	.	TRBV28	14	CASSPLGAGETQYF
TRBJ1-2	.	TRBV27	12	CASSPTGLGYTF
TRBJ2-4	.	TRBV24-1	13	CATSDSSKNIQYF
TRBJ2-3	.	TRBV5-5	15	CASSPRTGRVDTQYF
TRBJ1-4	.	TRBV19	14	CASNGAGVGEKLFF
TRBJ1-4	.	TRBV7-3	18	CASSPDRQGGPISEKLFF
TRBJ1-2	.	TRBV2	13	CASSELPDNGYTF